This entry describes one TCR beta chain. Its antigen remains unidentified. Within one base of it there is no much larger clone, and no base qualities were kept. For the CD8 naive samples, CD45RO-negative cells were positively selected for CCR7, yielding a CD45RA+CCR7+ population from which TemRA cells were excluded. The donors were healthy, HIV-negative adults who had no recently reported acute infections or vaccinations. Every donor was a Caucasian adult living in Nashville, Tennessee, USA. After blood collection by leukapheresis, PBMCs were isolated using Ficoll-Histopaque density gradient centrifugation and then cryopreserved in the vapor phase of liquid nitrogen. Purity and quantity of every magnetically sorted T cell population were checked by analytical flow cytometry. Genomic DNA was isolated from every sorted fraction and measured by UV absorbance on a Nanodrop 2000c. The sample comes from a study of shared clonotypes between healthy human individuals (dated by TCRdb to between 2020 and 2021). For the wider study: Two women and a few men aged 18 to 49 years were included in the cohort. For each donor, CD4 naive and CD4 memory were each run on three plates, CD8 naive on two plates, and CD8 memory on one plate. To estimate repertoire size and how much clonotype sharing occurs between individuals, the study deeply sequenced the blood TCR repertoires of about five healthy adults. Different laboratories and diverse techniques were used to prepare libraries and sequence TCR repertoires, to increase sequencing depth and limit assay-specific biases. Each donor's leukapheresis produced roughly between about 0.9 and 9.5 billion PBMCs. Overall results and qualifications from the work: Sampling was restricted to blood, and TCR repertoires in tissues likely differ from the TCR repertoires found in blood. Based on pairwise subsampling, the degree of clonotype sharing among donors was expected to be affected by sequencing depth. Compared with non-shared clonotypes, clonotypes shared by all four sorted-subset donors had higher generation probabilities. About 5% of naive CD4, around 4% of naive CD8, 2% to 2.5% of memory CD4, and about 0.4% of memory CD8 clonotypes were shared across several donors. Even with the large sequencing depth, rarefaction of the sorted-subset datasets indicated that sequencing was incomplete. Naive subsets generally had larger estimated clonotype richness than memory subsets. The small number of donors limited the genetic and exposure-history diversity represented.

Using the deep immunoSEQ assay, TCR CDR3 regions were amplified from genomic DNA by multiplex PCR. Genomic DNA extracted from each cell subset was distributed evenly over all wells of several immunoSEQ 96-well plates, and each plate served as one replicate. Each replicate PCR for sorted subsets received approximately 220 ng genomic DNA, equal to 28,000 or so T cell genomes. The purified libraries were quantified using a Qubit 3.0 fluorometer, sized with a Bioanalyzer 2100, and then quantified again using the KAPA Library Quantification kit. Every immunoSEQ 96-well plate was sequenced on a separate single-read 150-cycle Illumina NextSeq 550 flow cell. In the original analysis: Because the immunoSEQ output held only junctional sequences and lacked quality scores, the filtering could not match the filtering applied to full-length reads. Sequences were annotated with PyIR, a Python wrapper for IgBLAST v1.9, using IMGT germline references to assign V/J genes and CDR3. Reads with weak V/J assignments (E-value above 1e-6), missing CDR3, stop codons, out-of-frame junctions, or ambiguous translated residues were removed. A V3J clonotype was defined by an identical inferred V gene, J gene, and CDR3 amino acid sequence. To compute the percentage overlap between repertoires, the number of shared unique clonotypes was divided by the size of the smaller repertoire. Repertoire richness was assessed with RTK rarefaction, the Chao1 estimator, and Recon v2.1 estimates of unobserved clonotypes. OLGA was used to compute generation probabilities for all TCRbeta clonotypes that the gDNA method yielded from a handful of donors. Drawn from immuneACCESS, this table holds only the in-frame rearrangements with V and J called that TCRdb kept. Clones are partly lost; checked studies trace under half to an unresolved V gene and leave the rest unexplained. Clone size and the V and J calls come from that table; the DNA yielded D and trimming. Within this sample are hundreds of thousands of clones, with about 91% of them counted one time only. The ten largest account for about 25% of the sample.

CDR1 and CDR2 (MNHNY, SVGAGI) derive from the germline V gene (reference sequence). The CDR3 starts with the cysteine, ends with the phenylalanine, and has 13 residues. Just CDR3 DNA is preserved here, 39 bases in frame from base 1. Relative to germline, V is 7 bases shorter and J is 4 bases shorter, with 13 bases between their ends. The receptor was isolated from a man aged 25-45 years in good health. Recombination joined TRBV6-6 with TRBJ1-2, with an unclear D gene assignment. The sample consisted of naive CD8+ T cells sorted from blood. Taken with the paper, the label for cell subset or site translates to: CD45RA+CCR7+. The CDR3 loop reads CASTNGLFYGYTF. The DNA sequence is as follows: TGTGCCAGCACCAACGGACTCTTCTATGGCTACACCTTC.